Below, one TCR beta chain is given with its context. Its cognate antigen is unknown. The data belong to a study of blood T cells in healthy people across ages. CDR1 and CDR2 (germline): MDHEN, SYDVKM. The V end was cut by 7 bases, the J end by 5 bases, with 15 bases between. This CDR3 spans 13 amino acids. Study-wide points: Underestimates were what the diversity estimates from one million T cells were considered to be.

For the second PCR, which ran for about 7 to 12 cycles, a sample-barcoded 5' primer and a J-beta primer mix were used. Every molecule of cDNA carried a tag from a template-switch adaptor with 12 random nucleotides. All samples gave at least 2.5 million CDR3-containing paired-end reads. Each CDR3 protein gets one entry after TCRdb re-called the 5' RACE reads with MiXCR. The sample holds hundreds of thousands of distinct CDR3 sequences, roughly 64% seen once. The chain recombines TRBV28 with TRBJ2-7, with unresolved D. Sequenced: blood. This clonotype was sampled from a man aged 30-40 years in good health. CDR3 loop: CASIGGPDHEQYF. The DNA for the CDR3 is TGTGCCAGCATTGGTGGGCCGGATCACGAGCAGTACTTC.